The 26 T cell receptor beta chains given below trace back to one sample, sequenced in a study of OX40 agonist ivuxolimab in advanced cancers. Libraries were made using the immunoSEQ multiplex PCR assay. TCRdb obtained this table from immuneACCESS and retained in-frame rearrangements with V and J assigned. These tables miss some clones; where compared with another copy, unresolved V genes account for less than half of the shortfall, and the remainder is unexplained. This sample is represented by roughly 34,000 clones; 75% to 90% of them were singletons. 12% of the sample rests with the top ten. This material consisted of CD4+ or CD8+ T cells sorted from blood, taken in a trial of the OX40 agonist ivuxolimab. These receptors all come from an adult with an advanced solid tumor such as melanoma, head and neck, liver or kidney cancer.

CDR3 region: CASSYTQGWGYTF. The CDR3 bases are TGTGCCAGCAGTTACACCCAAGGGTGGGGCTACACCTTC. The chain carries TRBV6-5 and TRBJ1-2; D unresolved. Trimming shortened V by 2 bases and J by 8 bases, and 12 bases separated the two germline ends. Germline V gene data show CDR1 as MNHEY and CDR2 as SVGAGI. The CDR3 totals 13 residues.

The V and J genes are TRBV7-8 and TRBJ2-7; TRBD2 aligns across 8 bases. Trimming at V came to 8 bases and at J to 5 bases, leaving 5 bases not matched to a gene. There are 12 residues in the CDR3. Germline CDR1 SGHVS, CDR2 FQNEAQ. CDR3 nucleotides: TGTGCCAGCTCCCGGGGGGGGAACGAGCAGTACTTC. Amino acids: CASSRGGNEQYF.

J is TRBJ2-5 and V is TRBV5-1; possible D gene TRBD2, 6 bases. The V end was cut by 0 bases, the J end by 0 bases, with 12 bases between. Looked up from germline, CDR1 is SGHRS and CDR2 is YFSETQ. The CDR3 sequence is 16 residues long. The CDR3 protein is CASSLAPGEDQETQYF. DNA for the CDR3: TGCGCCAGCAGCTTGGCTCCCGGGGAGGACCAAGAGACCCAGTACTTC.

This rearrangement joins TRBV6-1 to TRBJ1-5; tentative D call: TRBD1 (5 bases). Between the trimmed V and J ends, which lost 0 bases and 4 bases, there was a span of 13 bases. CDR1 and CDR2 (germline): MNHNS, SASEGT. This CDR3 region has 16 residues. DNA of the CDR3: TGTGCCAGCAGTGAAGCCGAGGGGCTCGGTAATCAGCCCCAGCATTTT. Protein product: CASSEAEGLGNQPQHF.

The rearrangement joins TRBV28 to TRBJ2-7; TRBD1 is a possible D gene (7 bases). The ends were cut back, 3 bases at V and 2 bases at J, with 20 bases in the middle. Germline values: CDR1 MDHEN, CDR2 SYDVKM. The CDR3 is 17 amino acids. The CDR3 spells CASSFPTSGGRPYEQYF. CDR3 nucleotides: TGTGCCAGCAGTTTTCCAACTTCAGGGGGGCGTCCCTACGAGCAGTACTTC.

The V and J genes are TRBV7-9 and TRBJ2-7; D possibly matches TRBD1 or TRBD2 (5 bases each). The CDR3 loop spans 14 amino acids. Germline V gene sequence: CDR1 SEHNR, CDR2 FQNEAQ (reference sequence). V dropped 0 bases and J dropped 3 bases, with 9 bases sitting between them. The CDR3 nucleotides are TGTGCCAGCAGCTTAGCGGGACGAAACTACGAGCAGTACTTC. Its protein product is CASSLAGRNYEQYF.

The chain carries TRBV5-6 and TRBJ2-5; D is tentatively TRBD1 or TRBD2 (5 bases each). In germline, CDR1 is SGHDT, CDR2 YYEEEE. The CDR3 runs 13 residues. V was cut by 3 bases and J by 3 bases, with 9 bases left in between. The DNA of the CDR3 is TGTGCCAGCAGCTCCGGGACGGAAGAGACCCAGTACTTC. It encodes CASSSGTEETQYF.

The rearrangement links TRBV28 to TRBJ2-1, with a possible D match to TRBD2 (5 bases). The CDR3 totals 18 residues. Trimming shortened V by 5 bases and J by 5 bases, and 25 bases separated the two germline ends. Germline CDR1 is MDHEN and CDR2 is SYDVKM. As DNA, the CDR3 is TGTGCCAGCAGTCCCCCGGGATCAGCAGGCGAAGGCGACAATGAGCAGTTCTTC. Its translation is CASSPPGSAGEGDNEQFF.

This clone was observed a few times. The chain has TRBV4-2 and TRBJ2-7; D unresolved. V was pared by 5 bases and J by 4 bases, with 6 bases between. The V gene's germline CDR1 is LGHNA and CDR2 YNFKEQ. This CDR3 spans 11 amino acids. The CDR3 DNA sequence: TGTGCCAGCAGCTGGAATTACGAGCAGTACTTC. Its protein product is CASSWNYEQYF.

V usage is TRBV4-1 and J usage is TRBJ2-7; D is unresolved. CDR1 is MGHRA, CDR2 YSYEKL, per germline. The V end lost 0 bases, the J end lost 0 bases, and 9 bases lay between the germline ends. CDR3 length equals 15 residues. The chain's CDR3 is CASSQDSHLSYEQYF. The CDR3 bases are TGCGCCAGCAGCCAAGATTCGCATCTCTCCTACGAGCAGTACTTC.

The rearrangement joins TRBV6-1 to TRBJ2-1; D unresolved. CDR1 and CDR2 from the germline V gene are MNHNS and SASEGT. The CDR3 contains 16 residues. Trimming took 3 bases from V and 2 from J, leaving 14 bases between them. Here the CDR3 reads CASSDDVDPAYNEQFF. The CDR3 DNA is TGTGCCAGCAGTGACGACGTGGACCCTGCCTACAATGAGCAGTTCTTC.

The chain combines TRBV19 with TRBJ1-6; no firm D call. Per the germline V gene, CDR1 is LNHDA and CDR2 is SQIVND (reference sequence). The V end lost 0 bases, the J end lost 10 bases, and 7 bases lay between the germline ends. The CDR3 length is 13 residues. This CDR3 reads CASSIDKGSPLHF. CDR3 in DNA: TGTGCCAGTAGTATAGATAAGGGATCACCCCTCCACTTT.

The J gene is TRBJ2-5, the V gene TRBV4-1; unclear D gene. The DNA matches TRBJ2-7 better at its end, which makes the J call doubtful. Germline loops: CDR1 MGHRA, CDR2 YSYEKL. CDR3 length equals 15 residues. Written as DNA, the CDR3 is TGCGCCAGCAGCCAAGAAGGAAGTGGCTCCTACGAGCAGTACTTC. It yields the protein CASSQEGSGSYEQYF.

The V call is TRBV9, the J call TRBJ1-1; 7 positions agree with TRBD1. CDR1 and CDR2 from the germline V gene are SGDLS and YYNGEE. J lost 2 bases, V lost 4 bases, and 11 bases had no gene match. CDR3 length: 16 amino acids. The CDR3 loop reads CASSPFGTASNTEAFF. The CDR3 region has the DNA TGTGCCAGCAGCCCCTTCGGGACAGCGTCCAACACTGAAGCTTTCTTT. Combining the CDR3 with reference TRBV9 and TRBJ1-1 gives the whole variable domain DSGVTQTPKHLITATGQRVTLRCSPRSGDLSVYWYQQSLDQGLQFLIQYYNGEERAKGNILERFSAQQFPDLHSELNLSSLELGDSALYFCASSPFGTASNTEAFFGQGTRLTVV.

V gene TRBV9 combines with J gene TRBJ2-7; D not certain. The V end lost 2 bases, the J end lost 4 bases, and 10 bases lay between the germline ends. Germline-derived CDR1 and CDR2 are SGDLS and YYNGEE. The CDR3 totals 13 residues. The CDR3 region is CASSVHGQYEQYF. The CDR3 coding sequence is TGTGCCAGCAGCGTCCATGGGCAATACGAGCAGTACTTC.

The chain joins TRBV4-2 to TRBJ2-3; 8 positions match TRBD2. Germline assignment: CDR1 LGHNA and CDR2 YNFKEQ. Trimming cost V 1 base and J 3 bases; bases outside gene matches: 9. CDR3 length equals 17 residues. The CDR3 loop reads CASSQGGGGGWTDTQYF. As DNA, the CDR3 is TGTGCCAGCAGCCAAGGGGGAGGCGGGGGGTGGACAGATACGCAGTATTTT.

V usage is TRBV29-1 and J usage is TRBJ2-3; 10 bases line up with TRBD1. In germline, CDR1 is SQVTM, CDR2 ANQGSEA. V shed 3 bases, J shed 7 bases, and the junction held 4 bases outside the gene matches. This CDR3 is 13 amino acids long. The chain's CDR3 is CSVEGDRGYTQYF. DNA of the CDR3: TGCAGCGTTGAGGGGGACAGGGGATATACGCAGTATTTT.

The V gene is TRBV29-1, the J gene TRBJ1-1; perhaps TRBD1 as D (5 bases). This CDR3 has 16 residues. From germline, CDR1 is SQVTM and CDR2 ANQGSEA. Deletions cut 3 bases from V and 0 bases from J, with 17 bases between. CDR3 sequence reads: CSVDQGRPHMNTEAFF. The CDR3 DNA follows: TGCAGCGTTGACCAGGGTCGCCCCCATATGAACACTGAAGCTTTCTTT.

This chain joins TRBV9 and TRBJ2-7, with D perhaps matching TRBD2 (6 bases). Germline-derived CDR1 and CDR2 are SGDLS and YYNGEE. The CDR3 contains 13 residues. The V end was cut by 2 bases, the J end by 5 bases, with 11 bases between. The CDR3: CASSVGGLDEQYF. In nucleotides, the CDR3 is TGTGCCAGCAGCGTGGGGGGACTCGACGAGCAGTACTTC.

This clone has a single count. The gene calls are TRBV9 and TRBJ1-3, with D unclear. Trimming removed 0 bases at V and 3 bases at J, with 4 bases between. CDR1 SGDLS and CDR2 YYNGEE come from the germline V gene. The CDR3 consists of 13 residues. CDR3 nucleotides: TGTGCCAGCAGCGTAGAAGGTGGAAACACCATATATTTT. This translates into CASSVEGGNTIYF.

By share, this clone ranks as medium-sized. The chain has TRBV19 and TRBJ1-4, with 10 nucleotides matching TRBD1. Germline V gene sequence: CDR1 LNHDA, CDR2 SQIVND (reference sequence). The V and J ends lost 5 bases and 0 bases, in that order; junction bases with no gene match: 6. CDR3 size: 17 residues. The CDR3: CASSVDRGYATNEKLFF. CDR3 nucleotide sequence: TGTGCCAGTAGTGTGGACAGGGGGTATGCAACTAATGAAAAACTGTTTTTT.

This rearrangement joins TRBV28 to TRBJ1-5; weak D call: TRBD1 (6 bases). With 3 bases removed from V and 5 bases from J, the gap between germline ends came to 26 bases. Germline V gene sequence: CDR1 MDHEN, CDR2 SYDVKM. The CDR3 loop spans 19 amino acids. CDR3 protein: CASSFWGRADRRGDQPQHF. The DNA for the CDR3 is TGTGCCAGCAGTTTTTGGGGGCGTGCGGACAGAAGAGGGGATCAGCCCCAGCATTTT.

The chain employs TRBV4-3 and TRBJ2-7; 7 nucleotides agree with TRBD2. This CDR3 contains 15 residues. Germline V gives CDR1 LGHNA, CDR2 YSLEER. V dropped 0 bases and J dropped 3; count of bases not matched to a gene: 5. CDR3 loop: CASSQDRGGGYEQYF. CDR3 DNA sequence: TGCGCCAGCAGCCAAGATCGCGGCGGGGGCTACGAGCAGTACTTC.

The chain links TRBV7-2 to TRBJ2-3, with no clear D. Trimming took off 1 base at V and 0 bases at J, with 8 bases between the two ends. In germline, CDR1 is SGHTA, CDR2 FQGNSA. The CDR3 covers 15 residues. DNA for the CDR3: TGTGCCAGCAGCTTAGGCCAGTTGAGCACAGATACGCAGTATTTT. Translating it yields CASSLGQLSTDTQYF.

The chain carries TRBV13 and TRBJ2-7; D possibly corresponds to TRBD1 (5 bases). V lost 5 bases to trimming and J lost 3 bases, with 17 bases between them. There are 15 residues in the CDR3. The V gene's germline CDR1 is PRHDT and CDR2 FYEKMQ (reference sequence). CDR3 sequence: CASSPGGQGIYEQYF. Here the CDR3 DNA reads TGTGCCAGCAGCCCTGGTGGTCAGGGAATCTACGAGCAGTACTTC.

This sequence joins TRBV6-5 and TRBJ1-5; D is uncertain. V gave up 2 bases and J gave up 3 bases, with 8 bases separating them. The CDR3 extends over 14 amino acids. CDR1 and CDR2 (germline): MNHEY, SVGAGI. The CDR3 nucleotides read TGTGCCAGCAGTTACGGGCAGCACAATCAGCCCCAGCATTTT. It is translated as CASSYGQHNQPQHF.